These 13 T cell receptor beta chains originate from one sample sequenced in a study of T cell responses to AZD1222 COVID-19 vaccine. Assay: immunoSEQ multiplex PCR; the TCRdb copy retains only in-frame clones and omits some. The table records 100,000 or so clones, about 85% of them present only once. The sequences come from peripheral blood, collected on day 0 of AZD1222 vaccination. These receptors all come from an adult in good health.

This sequence joins TRBV7-2 and TRBJ2-1, with D perhaps being TRBD1 or TRBD2 (6 bases each). Trimming left V 5 bases short and J 5 bases short, with 13 bases between. The length of the CDR3 is 14 residues. Germline V gene sequence: CDR1 SGHTA, CDR2 FQGNSA. Here the CDR3 DNA reads TGTGCCAGCAGCCCACCGGGGGCTAACAATGAGCAGTTCTTC. Protein product: CASSPPGANNEQFF.

V and J are TRBV5-4 and TRBJ1-1; 7 bases map to TRBD1. Unmatched junction bases numbered 12, after V lost 4 bases and J lost 12 bases. CDR3 length equals 13 residues. From germline, CDR1 is SGHNT and CDR2 YYREEE (reference sequence). The CDR3 sequence is CASSPAGQPESFF. DNA for the CDR3: TGTGCCAGCAGCCCGGCGGGACAGCCCGAATCTTTCTTT.

This clone has just a few counts. This chain links TRBV7-3 with TRBJ2-2, with 10 nucleotides matching TRBD2. The germline gives CDR1 SGHTA, CDR2 FQGTGA. The ends lost 5 bases at V and 7 bases at J; junction bases unmatched: 10. The CDR3 contains 16 residues. Here the CDR3 reads CASSPPSGGAVGELFF. The CDR3 coding sequence is TGTGCCAGCAGCCCCCCCAGCGGGGGGGCAGTCGGGGAGCTGTTTTTT.

This sequence joins TRBV6-4 and TRBJ2-1; TRBD2 matches 14 bases. CDR1 is MRHNA, CDR2 SNTAGT, per germline. This CDR3 comprises 15 residues. J was trimmed by 10 bases and V by 6 bases; bases with no gene match: 8. The CDR3 spells CASSRGLAGGREQFF. Written as DNA, the CDR3 is TGTGCCAGCAGCCGAGGACTAGCGGGAGGTCGGGAGCAGTTCTTC.

The V gene is TRBV19, the J gene TRBJ2-3; 12 nucleotides line up with TRBD2. CDR1 and CDR2 from the germline V gene are LNHDA and SQIVND (reference sequence). CDR3 size: 17 residues. Trimming removed 9 bases from V and 6 bases from J; junction bases left unmatched: 16. CDR3 loop: CASRGVTSGSPWDTQYF. The CDR3 nucleotides are TGTGCCAGCAGGGGGGTGACTAGCGGGAGCCCGTGGGATACGCAGTATTTT. Drawing the rest from reference TRBV19 and TRBJ2-3, the complete variable domain is DGGITQSPKYLFRKEGQNVTLSCEQNLNHDAMYWYRQDPGQGLRLIYYSQIVNDFQKGDIAEGYSVSREKKESFPLTVTSAQKNPTAFYLCASRGVTSGSPWDTQYFGPGTRLTVL.

The chain uses TRBV11-3 and TRBJ2-1; 8 bases are a match to TRBD2. The CDR3 is 12 amino acids. CDR1 SGHNT and CDR2 YENEEA come from the germline V gene. The ends lost 5 bases at V and 10 bases at J; junction bases unmatched: 4. This CDR3 is CASSPGGPEQFF. The CDR3, as DNA: TGTGCCAGCAGCCCGGGGGGGCCGGAGCAGTTCTTC.

V is TRBV19 and J is TRBJ2-7; 13 bases match TRBD2. Germline CDR1 is LNHDA and CDR2 is SQIVND (reference sequence). V was pared by 7 bases and J by 0 bases, with 6 bases of the junction left unmatched. This CDR3 spans 16 amino acids. The CDR3 loop reads CASTRGLAGLSYEQYV. The CDR3 DNA follows: TGTGCCAGTACCAGGGGACTAGCGGGACTCTCCTACGAGCAGTACGTC.

This clone was seen a handful of times. Other DNA sequences of this sample code for an identical CDR3. The rearrangement links TRBV4-3 to TRBJ2-7; 11 nucleotides align to TRBD2. The J segment lost 2 bases and the V segment lost 6 bases, leaving 6 bases of the junction unmatched. The CDR3 is 15 residues long. Germline V gene lookup returns CDR1 LGHNA and CDR2 YSLEER. The CDR3 protein is CASSQGTSGTYEQYF. The CDR3 DNA reads TGCGCCAGCAGTCAGGGGACTAGCGGAACCTACGAGCAGTACTTC.

A few counts support this clone. V is TRBV19 and J is TRBJ1-2; TRBD1 might be the D (5 bases). Trimming shortened V by 4 bases and J by 8 bases, and 17 bases separated the two germline ends. Germline lookup yields CDR1 LNHDA and CDR2 SQIVND (reference sequence). This CDR3 is 14 amino acids long. CDR3: CASSTRGTRLGYTF. CDR3 DNA: TGTGCCAGTAGTACCCGGGGGACCCGATTAGGCTACACCTTC. The variable domain in full, with the rest retrieved from reference TRBV19 and TRBJ1-2, is DGGITQSPKYLFRKEGQNVTLSCEQNLNHDAMYWYRQDPGQGLRLIYYSQIVNDFQKGDIAEGYSVSREKKESFPLTVTSAQKNPTAFYLCASSTRGTRLGYTFGSGTRLTVV.

Here the CDR3 DNA reads TGTGCCAGCAAGGGACAGTACAATGAGCAGTTCTTC. This encodes CASKGQYNEQFF. V usage is TRBV6-5 and J usage is TRBJ2-1; 7 bases are shared with TRBD1. This CDR3 comprises 12 residues. The ends lost 7 bases at V and 4 bases at J; junction bases unmatched: 1. The germline V gene encodes CDR1 MNHEY and CDR2 SVGAGI.

The chain carries TRBV7-3 and TRBJ2-1; 7 bases align to TRBD2. Trimming at V came to 6 bases and at J to 7 bases, leaving 9 bases not matched to a gene. Germline-derived CDR1 and CDR2 are SGHTA and FQGTGA. The CDR3 is 14 residues long. CDR3: CASSLEGTTNEQFF. CDR3 coding DNA: TGTGCCAGCAGTCTTGAAGGGACTACGAATGAGCAGTTCTTC.

The chain has TRBV24-1 and TRBJ2-3; 8 nucleotides line up with TRBD2. Germline trimming cut 9 bases from V and 6 bases from J; bases unmatched to any gene: 13. This CDR3 has 15 residues. In germline, CDR1 is KGHDR, CDR2 SFDVKD. The DNA of the CDR3 is TGTGCCACCGGGGCGGGGACTAGGGGATCGGATACGCAGTATTTT. Translated: CATGAGTRGSDTQYF.

The chain carries TRBV7-2 and TRBJ2-1; no definite D call. The CDR3 loop spans 16 amino acids. V was cut by 1 base and J by 7 bases, with 17 bases left in between. The germline V gene encodes CDR1 SGHTA and CDR2 FQGNSA. Here the CDR3 DNA reads TGTGCCAGCAGCTTAGTTGAATCGGTGGGATTTAATGAGCAGTTCTTC. Translated: CASSLVESVGFNEQFF.